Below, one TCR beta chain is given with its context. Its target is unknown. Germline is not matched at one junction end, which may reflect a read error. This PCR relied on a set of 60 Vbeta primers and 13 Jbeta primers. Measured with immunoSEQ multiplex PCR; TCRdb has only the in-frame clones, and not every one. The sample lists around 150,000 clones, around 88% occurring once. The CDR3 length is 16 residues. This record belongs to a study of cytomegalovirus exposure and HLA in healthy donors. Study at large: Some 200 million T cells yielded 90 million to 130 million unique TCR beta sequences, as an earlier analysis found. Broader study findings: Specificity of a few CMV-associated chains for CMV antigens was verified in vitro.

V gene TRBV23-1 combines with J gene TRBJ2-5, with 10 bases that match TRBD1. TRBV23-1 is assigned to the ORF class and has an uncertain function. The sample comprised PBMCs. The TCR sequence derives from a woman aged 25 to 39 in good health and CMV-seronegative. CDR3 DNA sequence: TGCGCCAGCAGTCTAGTCGGGACAGGGGTCTGGGGCCGGTGGAACTTC. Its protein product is CASSLVGTGVWGRWNF.